The clone carrying this T cell receptor (beta chain) was counted ten times or more. Antigen: not known. The record originates from a study of blood T cells in healthy people across ages. Study information: In model experiments, template switching was able to capture about one barcoded beta molecule for every two T cells that were present. Broader study findings: Observed TCR beta diversity per million T cells went down as age went up. This fall followed a roughly linear course with age. It was held that diversity estimates obtained from one million T cells represented underestimates.

Germline V gives CDR1 SGHVS, CDR2 FNYEAQ. This CDR3 comprises 15 residues. The J segment lost 3 bases and the V segment lost 4 bases, leaving 3 bases of the junction unmatched. Per-sample PBMC isolation yielded at least 6 million cells. Next came a second PCR, run for about 6 to 12 cycles, which used a sample-barcoded 5' primer along with a J-beta primer mix. TCRdb redid the calling of the 5' RACE reads with MiXCR, one entry per CDR3 protein. The data contain roughly 1,700,000 distinct CDR3 sequences, approximately 30% of them seen just once; the ten biggest clones take up more than 6%. The sequencing input was blood. The chain links TRBV7-6 to TRBJ2-1; 10 bases are shared with TRBD2. The origin of this receptor is a young woman in good health. This CDR3 is CASSSSGGRYNEQFF. CDR3 nucleotides: TGTGCCAGCAGCTCTAGCGGGGGCCGCTACAATGAGCAGTTCTTC.